Described below is a single TCR beta chain sequence and its context. Antigen: not known. In germline, CDR1 is MNHNY, CDR2 SVGAGI (reference sequence). V lost 6 bases and J 10 bases, leaving 12 bases between the germline ends. The CDR3 totals 11 residues. The record originates from a study of cytomegalovirus exposure and HLA in healthy donors. Points from the study as a whole: Follow-up analysis later connected one missense variant in DCLRE1C with trimming of TCR beta V- and J-genes. Differences between HLA loci emerged in a later analysis of TCR association rates, with DRB1 most and HLA-C fewest. The study listed 150 to 200 cytomegalovirus-associated TCR beta chains. In a later analysis, parvovirus B19, influenza, CMV and Epstein-Barr virus appeared linked to several top co-occurrence clusters.

PCR used 60 Vbeta primers and 13 Jbeta primers. Clones were read by immunoSEQ multiplex PCR, and TCRdb kept only the in-frame ones, dropping some. The sample has around 140,000 clones, around 82% seen once. The TCR was taken from a man aged 18 to 30 in good health and CMV-seropositive. The V and J genes are TRBV6-6 and TRBJ1-2; D might be TRBD1 (5 bases). The sequenced sample consisted of PBMCs. In DNA form, the CDR3 reads TGTGCCAGCAGCCCTGACAGATTCTACACCTTC. Residues: CASSPDRFYTF.